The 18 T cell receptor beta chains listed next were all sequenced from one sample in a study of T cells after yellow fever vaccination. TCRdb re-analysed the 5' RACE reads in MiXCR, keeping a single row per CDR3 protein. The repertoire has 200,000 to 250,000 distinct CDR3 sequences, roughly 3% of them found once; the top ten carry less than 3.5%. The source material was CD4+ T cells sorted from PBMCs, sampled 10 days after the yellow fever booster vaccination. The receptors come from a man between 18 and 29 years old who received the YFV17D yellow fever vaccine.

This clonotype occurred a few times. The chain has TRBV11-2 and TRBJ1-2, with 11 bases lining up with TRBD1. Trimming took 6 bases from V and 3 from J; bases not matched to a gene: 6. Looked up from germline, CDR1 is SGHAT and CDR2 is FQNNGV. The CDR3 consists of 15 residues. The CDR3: CASRYGTGGYYGYTF. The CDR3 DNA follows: TGTGCCAGCAGATATGGGACAGGGGGATACTATGGCTACACCTTC.

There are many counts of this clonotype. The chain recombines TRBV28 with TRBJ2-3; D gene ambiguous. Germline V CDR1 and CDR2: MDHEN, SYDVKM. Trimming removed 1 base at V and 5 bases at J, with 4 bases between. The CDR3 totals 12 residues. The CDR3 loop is CASSLLLDTQYF. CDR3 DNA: TGTGCCAGCAGTTTATTGCTAGATACGCAGTATTTT. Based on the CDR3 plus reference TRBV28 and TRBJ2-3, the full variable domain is DVKVTQSSRYLVKRTGEKVFLECVQDMDHENMFWYRQDPGLGLRLIYFSYDVKMKEKGDIPEGYSVSREKKERFSLILESASTNQTSMYLCASSLLLDTQYFGPGTRLTVL.

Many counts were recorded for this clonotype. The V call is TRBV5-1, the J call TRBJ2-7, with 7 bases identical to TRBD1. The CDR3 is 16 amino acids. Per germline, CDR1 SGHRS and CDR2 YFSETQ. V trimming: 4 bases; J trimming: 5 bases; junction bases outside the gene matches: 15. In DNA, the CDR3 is TGCGCCAGCAGCCCGTTCACAGGGGTCGGTGAGAACGAGCAGTACTTC. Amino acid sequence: CASSPFTGVGENEQYF.

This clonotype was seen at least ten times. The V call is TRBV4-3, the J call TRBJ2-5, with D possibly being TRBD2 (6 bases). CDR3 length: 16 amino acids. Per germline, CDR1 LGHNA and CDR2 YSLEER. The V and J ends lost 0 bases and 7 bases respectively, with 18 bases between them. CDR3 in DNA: TGCGCCAGCAGCCAAGATAGCAGGTCCCCCGGGGGGACCCAGTACTTC. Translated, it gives CASSQDSRSPGGTQYF.

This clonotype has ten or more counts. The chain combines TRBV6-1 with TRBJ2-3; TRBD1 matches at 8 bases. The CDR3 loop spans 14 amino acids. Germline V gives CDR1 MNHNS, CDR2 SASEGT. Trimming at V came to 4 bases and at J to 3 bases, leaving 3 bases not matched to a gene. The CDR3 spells CASSGGQGTDTQYF. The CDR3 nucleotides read TGTGCCAGCAGTGGAGGACAGGGAACAGATACGCAGTATTTT.

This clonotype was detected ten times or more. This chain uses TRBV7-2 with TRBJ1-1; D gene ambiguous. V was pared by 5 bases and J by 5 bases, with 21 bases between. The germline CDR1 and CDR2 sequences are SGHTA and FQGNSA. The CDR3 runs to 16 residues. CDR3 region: CASSPNLGRGRTEAFF. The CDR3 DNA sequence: TGTGCCAGCAGCCCGAACCTCGGACGGGGAAGGACTGAAGCTTTCTTT.

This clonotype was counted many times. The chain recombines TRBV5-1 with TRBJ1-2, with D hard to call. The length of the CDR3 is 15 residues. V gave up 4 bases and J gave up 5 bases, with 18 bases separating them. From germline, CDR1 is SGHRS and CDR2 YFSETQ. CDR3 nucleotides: TGCGCCAGCAGCCCATATGAGGATAGGAGATATGGCTACACCTTC. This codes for CASSPYEDRRYGYTF.

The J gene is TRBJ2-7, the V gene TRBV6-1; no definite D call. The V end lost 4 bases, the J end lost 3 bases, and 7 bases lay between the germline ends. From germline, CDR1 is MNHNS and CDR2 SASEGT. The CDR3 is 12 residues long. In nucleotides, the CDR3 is TGTGCCAGCAGTGGCCCCCACTACGAGCAGTACTTC. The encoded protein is CASSGPHYEQYF.

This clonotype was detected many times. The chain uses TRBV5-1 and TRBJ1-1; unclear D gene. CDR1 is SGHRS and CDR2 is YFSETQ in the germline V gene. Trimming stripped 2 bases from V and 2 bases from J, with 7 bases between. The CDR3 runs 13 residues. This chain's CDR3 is CASSFSTNTEAFF. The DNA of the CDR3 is TGCGCCAGCAGCTTCTCTACAAACACTGAAGCTTTCTTT.

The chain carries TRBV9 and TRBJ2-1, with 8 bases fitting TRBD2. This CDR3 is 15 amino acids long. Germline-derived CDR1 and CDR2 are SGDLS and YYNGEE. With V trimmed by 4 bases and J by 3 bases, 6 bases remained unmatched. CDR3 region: CASSPTSGLYNEQFF. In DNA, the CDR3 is TGTGCCAGCAGCCCAACTAGCGGTCTCTACAATGAGCAGTTCTTC. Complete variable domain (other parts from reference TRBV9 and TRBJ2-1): DSGVTQTPKHLITATGQRVTLRCSPRSGDLSVYWYQQSLDQGLQFLIQYYNGEERAKGNILERFSAQQFPDLHSELNLSSLELGDSALYFCASSPTSGLYNEQFFGPGTRLTVL.

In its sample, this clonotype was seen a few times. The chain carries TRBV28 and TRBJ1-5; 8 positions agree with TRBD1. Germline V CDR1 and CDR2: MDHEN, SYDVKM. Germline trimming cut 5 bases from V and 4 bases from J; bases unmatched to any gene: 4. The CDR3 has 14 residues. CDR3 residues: CASSPTGANQPQHF. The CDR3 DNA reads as TGTGCCAGCAGTCCGACAGGGGCAAATCAGCCCCAGCATTTT.

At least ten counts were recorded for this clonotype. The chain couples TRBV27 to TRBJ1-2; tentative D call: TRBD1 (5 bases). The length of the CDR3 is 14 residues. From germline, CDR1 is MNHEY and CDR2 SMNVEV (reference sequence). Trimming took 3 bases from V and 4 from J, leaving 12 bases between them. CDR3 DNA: TGTGCCAGCAGTTTTAGCAGGGAAGTCTATGGCTACACCTTC. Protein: CASSFSREVYGYTF.

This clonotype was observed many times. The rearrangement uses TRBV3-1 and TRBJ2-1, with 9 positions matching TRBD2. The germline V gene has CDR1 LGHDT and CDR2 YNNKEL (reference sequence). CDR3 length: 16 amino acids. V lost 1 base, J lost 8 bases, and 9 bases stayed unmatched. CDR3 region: CASSQAGAGGFYEQFF. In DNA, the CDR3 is TGTGCCAGCAGCCAAGCGGGGGCGGGGGGGTTCTATGAGCAGTTCTTC.

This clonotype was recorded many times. The CDR3 nucleotides read TGTGCCAGCAGCTTGTTCCCCCGAGGTCCCAATGAGCAGTTCTTC. Protein: CASSLFPRGPNEQFF. V gene TRBV7-2 combines with J gene TRBJ2-1; no reliable D call. V was pared by 3 bases and J by 6 bases, with 15 bases between. Germline-derived CDR1 and CDR2 are SGHTA and FQGNSA. The CDR3 spans 15 residues.

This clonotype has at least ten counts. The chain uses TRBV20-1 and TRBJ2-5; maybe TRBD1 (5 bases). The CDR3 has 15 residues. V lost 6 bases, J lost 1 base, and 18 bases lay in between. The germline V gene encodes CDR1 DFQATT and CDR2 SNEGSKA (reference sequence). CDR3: CSARDSQGFQETQYF. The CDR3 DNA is TGCAGTGCCCGCGACTCTCAGGGTTTCCAAGAGACCCAGTACTTC.

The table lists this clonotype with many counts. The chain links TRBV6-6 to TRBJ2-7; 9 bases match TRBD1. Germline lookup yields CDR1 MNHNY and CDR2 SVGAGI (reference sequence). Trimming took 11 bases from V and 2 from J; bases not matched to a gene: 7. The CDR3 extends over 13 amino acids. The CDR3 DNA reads TGTGCCGGAGCGAGGGACAGGGCCTACGAGCAGTACTTC. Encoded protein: CAGARDRAYEQYF.

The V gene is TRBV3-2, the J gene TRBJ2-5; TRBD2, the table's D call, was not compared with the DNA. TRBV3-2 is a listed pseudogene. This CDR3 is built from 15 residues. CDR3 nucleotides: TGTGCCAGCAGCCAGGGAATAGCGGGGGAAGAGACCCAGTACTTC. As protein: CASSQGIAGEETQYF.

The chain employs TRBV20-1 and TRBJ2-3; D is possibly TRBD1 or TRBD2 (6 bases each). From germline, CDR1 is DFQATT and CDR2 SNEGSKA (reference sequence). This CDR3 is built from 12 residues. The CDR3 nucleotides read TGCAGCGTCGGGGGCGGCACAGATACGCAGTATTTT. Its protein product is CSVGGGTDTQYF.